Presented here are 17 T cell receptor beta chains from one specimen sequenced in a study of blood T cell repertoires in COVID-19. Method: immunoSEQ multiplex PCR; TCRdb's copy keeps in-frame clones and lacks some. The top ten clones hold approximately 8% of a sample with over 400,000 clones, 88% of them seen once. The sample consisted of PBMCs or T cells enriched from blood (not recorded which). The receptors come from an older woman who had recovered from COVID-19.

V usage is TRBV7-9 and J usage is TRBJ1-2, with TRBD1 identical over 7 bases. CDR3 length: 15 residues. V was pared by 4 bases and J by 5 bases, with 10 bases of the junction left unmatched. The germline CDR1 and CDR2 sequences are SEHNR and FQNEAQ (reference sequence). The CDR3 spells CASSSYETGQYGYTF. For the CDR3, the DNA is TGTGCCAGCAGCTCTTACGAGACAGGGCAATATGGCTACACCTTC.

J is TRBJ2-7 and V is TRBV3-1 (or the pseudogene TRBV3-2), with D perhaps TRBD2 (5 bases). Germline V gene data show CDR1 as LGHDT and CDR2 as YNNKEL (reference sequence). This CDR3 comprises 14 residues. V shed 0 bases and J shed 3 bases, with 9 bases lying between them. Here the CDR3 reads CASSQDQEDYEQYF. The CDR3 DNA reads as TGTGCCAGCAGCCAAGACCAGGAGGACTACGAGCAGTACTTC.

The chain couples TRBV19 to TRBJ1-4, with 7 nucleotides matching TRBD1. CDR3 length equals 14 residues. Germline-derived CDR1 and CDR2 are LNHDA and SQIVND (reference sequence). Germline trimming cut 6 bases from V and 7 bases from J; bases unmatched to any gene: 8. CDR3 protein: CASSLDRESEKLFF. In DNA form, the CDR3 reads TGTGCCAGTAGCCTCGACAGGGAGAGTGAAAAACTGTTTTTT.

The rearrangement uses TRBV7-2 and TRBJ2-3; D remains unclear. The V end lost 5 bases, the J end lost 5 bases, and 14 bases lay between the germline ends. Germline CDR1 and CDR2: SGHTA and FQGNSA. The CDR3 runs 14 residues. CDR3: CASSPSSTGDTQYF. CDR3 DNA sequence: TGTGCCAGCAGCCCCTCTTCCACCGGAGATACGCAGTATTTT.

The chain has TRBV3-1 (or the pseudogene TRBV3-2) and TRBJ2-7, with D tentatively TRBD1 (5 bases). This CDR3 is 15 amino acids long. CDR1 is LGHDT, CDR2 YNNKEL, per germline (reference sequence). Trimming left V 2 bases short and J 3 bases short, with 14 bases between. The CDR3 DNA reads TGTGCCAGCAGCCAATTCACAGGTCCACTCTACGAGCAGTACTTC. Translating gives CASSQFTGPLYEQYF.

J is TRBJ2-2 and V is TRBV28; weak D call: TRBD1 (5 bases). Germline V gene data show CDR1 as MDHEN and CDR2 as SYDVKM. This CDR3 comprises 15 residues. V was clipped by 2 bases and J by 2 bases, with 9 bases between them. CDR3 loop: CASSLPGPNTGELFF. The CDR3 DNA reads as TGTGCCAGCAGTTTACCAGGGCCCAACACCGGGGAGCTGTTTTTT.

V and J are TRBV5-1 and TRBJ1-1; 8 positions match TRBD1. Trimming at V came to 4 bases and at J to 0 bases, leaving 5 bases not matched to a gene. Germline CDR1 is SGHRS and CDR2 is YFSETQ. The CDR3 runs to 15 residues. The CDR3 DNA follows: TGCGCCAGCAGCGCGACAGGGGCCTTGAACACTGAAGCTTTCTTT. Residues: CASSATGALNTEAFF. The variable domain in full, completed from reference TRBV5-1 and TRBJ1-1, reads KAGVTQTPRYLIKTRGQQVTLSCSPISGHRSVSWYQQTPGQGLQFLFEYFSETQRNKGNFPGRFSGRQFSNSRSEMNVSTLELGDSALYLCASSATGALNTEAFFGQGTRLTVV.

V and J are TRBV5-6 and TRBJ1-5; TRBD1 agrees at 7 bases. Germline CDR1 reads SGHDT; CDR2 reads YYEEEE. This CDR3 region has 14 residues. V gave up 1 base and J gave up 4 bases; unmatched junction bases: 2. In nucleotides, the CDR3 is TGTGCCAGCAGCTTGACAGGGGTGAATCAGCCCCAGCATTTT. It is translated as CASSLTGVNQPQHF.

The rearrangement joins TRBV15 to TRBJ1-2, with 7 positions matching TRBD1. V shed 0 bases, J shed 14 bases, and the junction held 9 bases outside the gene matches. This CDR3 has 13 residues. Germline CDR1 LNHNV, CDR2 YYDKDF (reference sequence). CDR3 in amino acids: CATSRDPKGARTF. DNA of the CDR3: TGTGCCACCAGCAGAGATCCTAAGGGGGCGAGGACCTTC.

The chain is built from TRBV5-8 and TRBJ2-7; TRBD2 might be the D (7 bases). V was trimmed by 3 bases and J by 2 bases, leaving 15 bases between them. CDR1 is SGHTS, CDR2 YDEGEE, per germline. The CDR3 runs 15 residues. CDR3 in DNA: TGTGCCAGCAGCTGGGGGCGGGGGAGAACCTACGAGCAGTACTTC. It encodes CASSWGRGRTYEQYF.

The CDR3 bases are TGTGCCAGTAGTCCACCGACAGCGAACACCGGGGAGCTGTTTTTT. This sequence encodes CASSPPTANTGELFF. V and J are TRBV19 and TRBJ2-2; the D gene is possibly TRBD1 (5 bases). CDR1 and CDR2 from the germline V gene are LNHDA and SQIVND (reference sequence). V lost 5 bases and J lost 0, with 10 bases in between. This CDR3 spans 15 amino acids. The variable domain in full, with the rest retrieved from reference TRBV19 and TRBJ2-2, is DGGITQSPKYLFRKEGQNVTLSCEQNLNHDAMYWYRQDPGQGLRLIYYSQIVNDFQKGDIAEGYSVSREKKESFPLTVTSAQKNPTAFYLCASSPPTANTGELFFGEGSRLTVL.

The chain uses TRBV4-2 and TRBJ2-3; 9 bases agree with TRBD2. Germline-derived CDR1 and CDR2 are LGHNA and YNFKEQ. The CDR3 loop spans 15 amino acids. J was trimmed by 6 bases and V by 6 bases; bases with no gene match: 10. CDR3 DNA sequence: TGTGCCAGCAGTCTGGGCGGGGGGGCATTGGATACGCAGTATTTT. Its protein is CASSLGGGALDTQYF.

The genes are TRBV3-1 (or the pseudogene TRBV3-2) and TRBJ1-1, with 8 nucleotides matching TRBD1. This CDR3 comprises 12 residues. With V trimmed by 6 bases and J by 11 bases, 8 bases remained unmatched. CDR1 LGHDT and CDR2 YNNKEL come from the germline V gene (reference sequence). CDR3 in amino acids: CASSSQGAQAFF. The CDR3 DNA reads TGTGCCAGCAGTTCGCAGGGGGCGCAGGCTTTCTTT.

The chain uses TRBV9 and TRBJ1-1; 7 nucleotides align to TRBD1. Per germline, CDR1 SGDLS and CDR2 YYNGEE. This CDR3 has 14 amino acids. The V gene end was trimmed by 4 bases and the J gene end by 5 bases; junction bases not matched to a gene: 8. The DNA for the CDR3 is TGTGCCAGCAGCCCCACAGGGGTCAGAACTGAAGCTTTCTTT. Protein sequence: CASSPTGVRTEAFF.

This clone was seen just once. The chain is built from TRBV10-2 and TRBJ1-5; 7 nucleotides align to TRBD1. V trimming: 6 bases; J trimming: 0 bases; junction bases outside the gene matches: 5. This CDR3 contains 15 residues. Germline CDR1 is WSHSY and CDR2 is SAAADI. The CDR3 spells CASRDRANSNQPQHF. The CDR3 DNA reads as TGCGCCAGCAGAGACAGGGCGAATAGCAATCAGCCCCAGCATTTT.

J is TRBJ2-3 and V is TRBV2; 16 positions agree with TRBD2. The CDR3 consists of 17 residues. The V gene's germline CDR1 is SNHLY and CDR2 FYNNEI. The junction had 8 bases not matched to a gene; V was cut back by 7 bases and J by 4 bases. CDR3 DNA: TGTGCCAGCATAGGGACTAGCGGGGGGGCGGGTCCAGATACGCAGTATTTT. This sequence encodes CASIGTSGGAGPDTQYF.

This chain joins TRBV6-5 and TRBJ2-1; 9 nucleotides agree with TRBD1. The CDR3 contains 14 residues. Per the germline V gene, CDR1 is MNHEY and CDR2 is SVGAGI. V was pared by 6 bases and J by 4 bases, with 4 bases of the junction left unmatched. The CDR3 is CASSTGTGYNEQFF. The CDR3 bases are TGTGCCAGCAGCACCGGGACAGGGTACAATGAGCAGTTCTTC.